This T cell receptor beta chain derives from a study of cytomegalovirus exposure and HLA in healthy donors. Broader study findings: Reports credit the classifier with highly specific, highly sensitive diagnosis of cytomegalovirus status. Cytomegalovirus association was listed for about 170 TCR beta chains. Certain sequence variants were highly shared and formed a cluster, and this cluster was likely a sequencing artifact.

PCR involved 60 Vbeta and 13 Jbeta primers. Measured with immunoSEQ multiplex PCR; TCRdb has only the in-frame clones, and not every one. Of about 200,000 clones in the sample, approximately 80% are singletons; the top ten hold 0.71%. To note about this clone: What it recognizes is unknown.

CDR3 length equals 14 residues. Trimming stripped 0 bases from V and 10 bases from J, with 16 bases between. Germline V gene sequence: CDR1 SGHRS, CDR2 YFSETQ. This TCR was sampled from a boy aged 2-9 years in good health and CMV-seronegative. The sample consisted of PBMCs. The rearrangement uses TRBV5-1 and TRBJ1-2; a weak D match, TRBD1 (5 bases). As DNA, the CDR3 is TGCGCCAGCAGCTTGGCCGAAGGGGAAGTTGCCTACACCTTC. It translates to CASSLAEGEVAYTF. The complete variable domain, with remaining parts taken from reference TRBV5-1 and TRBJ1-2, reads KAGVTQTPRYLIKTRGQQVTLSCSPISGHRSVSWYQQTPGQGLQFLFEYFSETQRNKGNFPGRFSGRQFSNSRSEMNVSTLELGDSALYLCASSLAEGEVAYTFGSGTRLTVV.